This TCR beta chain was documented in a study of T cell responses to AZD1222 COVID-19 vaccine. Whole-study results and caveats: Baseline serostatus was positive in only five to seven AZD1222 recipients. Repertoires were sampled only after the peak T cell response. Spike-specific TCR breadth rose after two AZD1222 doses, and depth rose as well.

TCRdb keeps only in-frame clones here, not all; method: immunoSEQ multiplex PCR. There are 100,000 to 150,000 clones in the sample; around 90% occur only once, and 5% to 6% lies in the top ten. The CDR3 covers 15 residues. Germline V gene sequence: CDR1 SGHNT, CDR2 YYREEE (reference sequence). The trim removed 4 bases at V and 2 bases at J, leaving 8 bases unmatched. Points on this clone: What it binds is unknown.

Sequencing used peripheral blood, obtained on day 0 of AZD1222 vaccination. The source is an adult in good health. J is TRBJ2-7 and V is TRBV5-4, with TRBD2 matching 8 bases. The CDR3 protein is CASSPGGVLTYEQYF. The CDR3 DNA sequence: TGTGCCAGCAGCCCGGGGGGGGTACTTACCTACGAGCAGTACTTC.